This T cell receptor (beta chain) was retrieved from a study of blood T cell repertoires in COVID-19. Germline values: CDR1 SGHTA, CDR2 FQGNSA. V was clipped by 3 bases and J by 4 bases; unmatched bases: 5. This CDR3 spans 14 amino acids. Only in-frame clones appear in the TCRdb table, and some are missing; sequencing was by immunoSEQ multiplex PCR. The sample lists around 15,000 clones; roughly nine tenths were seen once. This clone was observed once. J is TRBJ1-1 and V is TRBV7-2; 7 bases align to TRBD1. This TCR came from a man aged 55 to 70 with acute or convalescent COVID-19. Input material: peripheral blood. CDR3 sequence reads: CASSFKGAGTEAFF. The CDR3 nucleotides are TGTGCCAGCAGCTTTAAGGGGGCTGGCACTGAAGCTTTCTTT.